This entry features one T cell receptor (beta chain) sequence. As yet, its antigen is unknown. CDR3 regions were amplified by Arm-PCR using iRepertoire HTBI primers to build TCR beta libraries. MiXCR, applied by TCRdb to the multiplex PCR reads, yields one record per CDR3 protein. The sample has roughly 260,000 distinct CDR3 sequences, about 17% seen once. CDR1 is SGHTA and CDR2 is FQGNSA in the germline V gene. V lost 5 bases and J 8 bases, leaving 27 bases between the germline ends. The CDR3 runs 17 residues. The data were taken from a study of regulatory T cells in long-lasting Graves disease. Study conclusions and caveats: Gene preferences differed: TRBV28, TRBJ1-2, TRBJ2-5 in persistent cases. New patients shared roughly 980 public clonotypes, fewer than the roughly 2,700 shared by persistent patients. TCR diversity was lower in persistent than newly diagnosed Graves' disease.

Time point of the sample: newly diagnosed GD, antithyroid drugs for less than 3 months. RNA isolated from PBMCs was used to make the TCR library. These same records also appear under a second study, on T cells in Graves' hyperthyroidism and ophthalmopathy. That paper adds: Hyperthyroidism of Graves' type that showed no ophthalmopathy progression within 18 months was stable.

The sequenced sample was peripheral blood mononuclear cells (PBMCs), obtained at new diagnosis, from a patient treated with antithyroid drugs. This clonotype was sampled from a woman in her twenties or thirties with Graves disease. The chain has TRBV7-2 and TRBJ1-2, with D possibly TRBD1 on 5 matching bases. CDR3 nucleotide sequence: TGTGCCAGCAGCCCATTGAGTCGACTAGCGGGGCAGGAAGGCTACACCTTC. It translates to CASSPLSRLAGQEGYTF. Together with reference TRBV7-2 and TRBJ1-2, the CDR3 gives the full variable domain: GAGVSQSPSNKVTEKGKDVELRCDPISGHTALYWYRQSLGQGLEFLIYFQGNSAPDKSGLPSDRFSAERTGGSVSTLTIQRTQQEDSAVYLCASSPLSRLAGQEGYTFGSGTRLTVV.